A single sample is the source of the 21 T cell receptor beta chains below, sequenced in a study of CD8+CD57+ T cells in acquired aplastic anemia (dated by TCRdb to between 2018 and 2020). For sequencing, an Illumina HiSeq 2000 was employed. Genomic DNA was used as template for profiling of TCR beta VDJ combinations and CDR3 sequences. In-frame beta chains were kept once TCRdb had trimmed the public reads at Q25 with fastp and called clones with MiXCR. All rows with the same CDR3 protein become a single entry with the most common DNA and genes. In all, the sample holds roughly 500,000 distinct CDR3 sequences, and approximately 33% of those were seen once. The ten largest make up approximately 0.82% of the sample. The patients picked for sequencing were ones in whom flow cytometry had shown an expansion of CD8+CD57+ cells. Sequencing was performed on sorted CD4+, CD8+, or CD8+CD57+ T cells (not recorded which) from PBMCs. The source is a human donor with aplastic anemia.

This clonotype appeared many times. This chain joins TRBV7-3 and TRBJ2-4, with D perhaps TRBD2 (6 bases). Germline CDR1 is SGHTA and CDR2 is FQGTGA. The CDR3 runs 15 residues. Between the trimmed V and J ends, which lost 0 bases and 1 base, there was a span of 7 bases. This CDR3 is CASSLTAGAKNIQYF. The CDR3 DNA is TGTGCCAGCAGCTTAACGGCGGGGGCCAAAAACATTCAGTACTTC.

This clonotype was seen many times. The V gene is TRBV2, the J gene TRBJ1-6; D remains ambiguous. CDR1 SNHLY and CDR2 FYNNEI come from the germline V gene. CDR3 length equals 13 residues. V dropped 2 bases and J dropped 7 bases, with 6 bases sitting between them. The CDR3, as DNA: TGTGCCAGCAGTGAATCCGAGAATTCACCCCTCCACTTT. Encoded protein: CASSESENSPLHF. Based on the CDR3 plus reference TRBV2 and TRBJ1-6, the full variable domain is EPEVTQTPSHQVTQMGQEVILRCVPISNHLYFYWYRQILGQKVEFLVSFYNNEISEKSEIFDDQFSVERPDGSNFTLKIRSTKLEDSAMYFCASSESENSPLHFGNGTRLTVT.

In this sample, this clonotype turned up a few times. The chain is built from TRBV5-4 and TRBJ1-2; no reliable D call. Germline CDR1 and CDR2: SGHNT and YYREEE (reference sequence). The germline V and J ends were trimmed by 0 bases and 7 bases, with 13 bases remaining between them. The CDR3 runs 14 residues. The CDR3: CASSLVGSNRGYTF. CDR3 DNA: TGTGCCAGCAGCTTGGTGGGTAGTAATCGTGGCTACACCTTC.

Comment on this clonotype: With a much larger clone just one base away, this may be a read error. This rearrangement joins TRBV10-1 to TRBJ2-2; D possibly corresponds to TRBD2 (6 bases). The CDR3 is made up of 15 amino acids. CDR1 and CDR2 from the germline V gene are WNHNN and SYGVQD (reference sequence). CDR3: CASSEDFRATGGLFF. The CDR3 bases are TGCGCCAGCAGTGAAGATTTCCGAGCCACCGGGGGGCTGTTTTTT.

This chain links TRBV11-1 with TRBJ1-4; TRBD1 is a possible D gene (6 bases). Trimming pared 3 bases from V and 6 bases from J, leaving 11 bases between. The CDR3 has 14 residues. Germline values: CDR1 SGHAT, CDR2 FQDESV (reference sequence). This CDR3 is CASSLNREDEKLFF. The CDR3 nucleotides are TGTGCCAGCAGCTTGAACAGGGAGGATGAAAAACTGTTTTTT.

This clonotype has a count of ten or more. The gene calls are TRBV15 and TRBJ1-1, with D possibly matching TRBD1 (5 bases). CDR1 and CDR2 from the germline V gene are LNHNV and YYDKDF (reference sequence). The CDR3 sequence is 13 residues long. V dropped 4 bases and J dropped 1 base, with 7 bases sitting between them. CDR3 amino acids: CATSKTGNTEAFF. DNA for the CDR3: TGTGCCACCAGCAAAACAGGGAACACTGAAGCTTTCTTT.

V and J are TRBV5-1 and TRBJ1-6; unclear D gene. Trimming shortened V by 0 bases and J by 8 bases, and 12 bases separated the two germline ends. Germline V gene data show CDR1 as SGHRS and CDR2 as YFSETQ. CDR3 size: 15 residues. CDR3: CASSLDGRFHSPLHF. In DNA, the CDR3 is TGCGCCAGCAGCTTGGATGGCAGGTTTCATTCACCCCTCCACTTT.

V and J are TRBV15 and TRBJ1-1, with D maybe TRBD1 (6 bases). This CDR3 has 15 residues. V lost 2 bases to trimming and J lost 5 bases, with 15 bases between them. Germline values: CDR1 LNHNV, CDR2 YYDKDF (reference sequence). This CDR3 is CATSRSGHLGTEAFF. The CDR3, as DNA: TGTGCCACCAGCAGATCGGGACACTTAGGGACTGAAGCTTTCTTT. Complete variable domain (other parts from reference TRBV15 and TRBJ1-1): DAMVIQNPRYQVTQFGKPVTLSCSQTLNHNVMYWYQQKSSQAPKLLFHYYDKDFNNEADTPDNFQSRRPNTSFCFLDIRSPGLGDTAMYLCATSRSGHLGTEAFFGQGTRLTVV.

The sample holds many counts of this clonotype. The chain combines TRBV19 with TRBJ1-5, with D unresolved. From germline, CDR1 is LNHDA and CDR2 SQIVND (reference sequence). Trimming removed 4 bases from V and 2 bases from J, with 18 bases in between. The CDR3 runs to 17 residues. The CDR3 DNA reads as TGTGCCAGTAGTACCCAACCGGGAGTCGGGGGCAATCAGCCCCAGCATTTT. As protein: CASSTQPGVGGNQPQHF. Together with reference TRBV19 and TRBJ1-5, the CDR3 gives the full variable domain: DGGITQSPKYLFRKEGQNVTLSCEQNLNHDAMYWYRQDPGQGLRLIYYSQIVNDFQKGDIAEGYSVSREKKESFPLTVTSAQKNPTAFYLCASSTQPGVGGNQPQHFGDGTRLSIL.

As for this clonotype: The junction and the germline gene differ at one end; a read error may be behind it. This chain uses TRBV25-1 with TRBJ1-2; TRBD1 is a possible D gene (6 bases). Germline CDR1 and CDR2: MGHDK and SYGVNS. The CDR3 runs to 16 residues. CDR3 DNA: TGTGCCAGCAGCAAGGGGGAACGGAGGGATATTATGGGCTACGCCTTC. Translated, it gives CASSKGERRDIMGYAF.

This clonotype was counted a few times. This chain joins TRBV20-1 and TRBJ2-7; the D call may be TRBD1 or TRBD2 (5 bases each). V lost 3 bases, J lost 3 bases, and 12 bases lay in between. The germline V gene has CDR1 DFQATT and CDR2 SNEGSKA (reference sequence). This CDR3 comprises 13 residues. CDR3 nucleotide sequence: TGCAGTGCTAGTGGGACGGGGATCTACGAGCAGTACTTC. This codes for CSASGTGIYEQYF.

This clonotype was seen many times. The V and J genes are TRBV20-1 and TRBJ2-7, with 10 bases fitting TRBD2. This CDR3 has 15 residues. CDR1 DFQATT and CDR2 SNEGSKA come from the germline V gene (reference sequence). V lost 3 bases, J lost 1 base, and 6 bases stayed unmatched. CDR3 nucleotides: TGCAGTGCTAGTGGGCTAGCGGGAGTATCCTACGAGCAGTACTTC. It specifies CSASGLAGVSYEQYF.

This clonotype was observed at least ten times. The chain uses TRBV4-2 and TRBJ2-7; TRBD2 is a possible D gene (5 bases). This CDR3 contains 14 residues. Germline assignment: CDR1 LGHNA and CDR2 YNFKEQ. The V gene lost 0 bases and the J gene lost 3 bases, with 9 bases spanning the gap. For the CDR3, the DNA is TGTGCCAGCAGCCAAGATCGAGGGAGCTACGAGCAGTACTTC. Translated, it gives CASSQDRGSYEQYF.

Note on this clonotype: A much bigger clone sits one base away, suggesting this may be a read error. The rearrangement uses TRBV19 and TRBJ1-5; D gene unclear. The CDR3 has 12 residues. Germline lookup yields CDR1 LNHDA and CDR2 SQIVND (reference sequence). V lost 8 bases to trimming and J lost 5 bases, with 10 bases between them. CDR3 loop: CASDIGYQPQHF. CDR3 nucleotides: TGTGCCAGTGATATCGGATATCAGCCCCAGCATTTT. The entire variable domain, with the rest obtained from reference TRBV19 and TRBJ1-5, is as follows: DGGITQSPKYLFRKEGQNVTLSCEQNLNHDAMYWYRQDPGQGLRLIYYSQIVNDFQKGDIAEGYSVSREKKESFPLTVTSAQKNPTAFYLCASDIGYQPQHFGDGTRLSIL.

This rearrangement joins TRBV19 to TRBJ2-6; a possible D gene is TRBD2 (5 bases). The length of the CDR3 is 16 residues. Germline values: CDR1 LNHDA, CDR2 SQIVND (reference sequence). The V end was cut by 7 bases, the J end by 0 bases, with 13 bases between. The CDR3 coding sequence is TGTGCCAGTACTCCGGACGGGAACTCTGGGGCCAACGTCCTGACTTTC. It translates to CASTPDGNSGANVLTF. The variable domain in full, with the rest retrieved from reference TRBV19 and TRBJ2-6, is DGGITQSPKYLFRKEGQNVTLSCEQNLNHDAMYWYRQDPGQGLRLIYYSQIVNDFQKGDIAEGYSVSREKKESFPLTVTSAQKNPTAFYLCASTPDGNSGANVLTFGAGSRLTVL.

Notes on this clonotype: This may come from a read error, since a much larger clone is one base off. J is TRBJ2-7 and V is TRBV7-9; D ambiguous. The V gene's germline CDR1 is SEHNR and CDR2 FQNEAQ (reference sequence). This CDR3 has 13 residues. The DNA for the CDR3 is TGTGTCAGCCGCGAGCAGGAGCTATTCGAGCAGTACTTC. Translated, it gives CVSREQELFEQYF. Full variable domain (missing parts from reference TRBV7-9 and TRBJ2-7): DTGVSQNPRHKITKRGQNVTFRCDPISEHNRLYWYRQTLGQGPEFLTYFQNEAQLEKSRLLSDRFSAERPKGSFSTLEIQRTEQGDSAMYLCVSREQELFEQYFGPGTRLTVT.

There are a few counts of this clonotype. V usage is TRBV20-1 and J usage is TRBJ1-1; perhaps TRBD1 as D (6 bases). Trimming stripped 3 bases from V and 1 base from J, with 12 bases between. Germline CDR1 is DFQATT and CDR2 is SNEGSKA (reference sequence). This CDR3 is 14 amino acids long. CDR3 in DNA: TGCAGTGCTAGGAAGGGGGGAGGGAACACTGAAGCTTTCTTT. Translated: CSARKGGGNTEAFF.

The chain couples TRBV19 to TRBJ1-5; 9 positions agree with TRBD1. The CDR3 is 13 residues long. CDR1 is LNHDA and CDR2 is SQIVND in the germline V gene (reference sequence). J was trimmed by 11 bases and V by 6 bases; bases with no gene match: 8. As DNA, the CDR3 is TGTGCCAGTAGCTTAACCGGGACAGGGACCCAGCATTTT. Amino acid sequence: CASSLTGTGTQHF. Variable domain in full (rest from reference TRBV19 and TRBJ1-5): DGGITQSPKYLFRKEGQNVTLSCEQNLNHDAMYWYRQDPGQGLRLIYYSQIVNDFQKGDIAEGYSVSREKKESFPLTVTSAQKNPTAFYLCASSLTGTGTQHFGDGTRLSIL.

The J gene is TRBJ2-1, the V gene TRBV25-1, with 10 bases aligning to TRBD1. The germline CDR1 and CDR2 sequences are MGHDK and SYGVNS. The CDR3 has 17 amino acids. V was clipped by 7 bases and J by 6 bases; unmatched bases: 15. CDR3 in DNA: TGTGCCAGCATCGGGGGAGAGGTGACAGGGGGCCTCAATGAGCAGTTCTTC. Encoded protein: CASIGGEVTGGLNEQFF.

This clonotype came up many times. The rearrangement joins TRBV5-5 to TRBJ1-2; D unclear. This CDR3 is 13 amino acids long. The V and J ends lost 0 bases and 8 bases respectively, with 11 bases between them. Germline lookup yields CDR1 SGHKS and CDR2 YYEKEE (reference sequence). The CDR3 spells CASSLGGGRGYTF. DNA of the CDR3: TGTGCCAGCAGCTTGGGAGGTGGACGGGGCTACACCTTC.

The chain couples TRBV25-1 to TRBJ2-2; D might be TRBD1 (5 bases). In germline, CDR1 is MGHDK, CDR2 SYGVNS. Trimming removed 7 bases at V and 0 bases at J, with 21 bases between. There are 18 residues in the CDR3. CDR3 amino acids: CASTLDMAGRPNTGELFF. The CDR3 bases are TGTGCCAGCACTCTCGACATGGCAGGGCGACCGAACACCGGGGAGCTGTTTTTT.